The sequence of this TCR beta chain was determined in a study of T-cell memory formation after mild COVID-19. This clonotype appeared many times. TCRdb reanalysed the 5' RACE reads using MiXCR and keeps one entry per CDR3 protein. The repertoire holds around 250,000 distinct CDR3 sequences, with 16% as singletons. Germline assignment: CDR1 SGHRS and CDR2 YFSETQ. Trimming took 1 base from V and 7 from J; bases not matched to a gene: 7. CDR3 length equals 14 residues. The clonotype comes from a man in his late teens or twenties who had mild COVID-19 (a few samples of this study predate the infection). Cell type and time point are not known. Sequences were obtained from PBMCs or a T cell subset sorted from them (not recorded which). The chain couples TRBV5-1 to TRBJ2-5; 7 bases are shared with TRBD1. CDR3 region: CASSLTTGMVTQYF. CDR3 nucleotides: TGCGCCAGCAGCTTGACGACAGGGATGGTGACCCAGTACTTC.